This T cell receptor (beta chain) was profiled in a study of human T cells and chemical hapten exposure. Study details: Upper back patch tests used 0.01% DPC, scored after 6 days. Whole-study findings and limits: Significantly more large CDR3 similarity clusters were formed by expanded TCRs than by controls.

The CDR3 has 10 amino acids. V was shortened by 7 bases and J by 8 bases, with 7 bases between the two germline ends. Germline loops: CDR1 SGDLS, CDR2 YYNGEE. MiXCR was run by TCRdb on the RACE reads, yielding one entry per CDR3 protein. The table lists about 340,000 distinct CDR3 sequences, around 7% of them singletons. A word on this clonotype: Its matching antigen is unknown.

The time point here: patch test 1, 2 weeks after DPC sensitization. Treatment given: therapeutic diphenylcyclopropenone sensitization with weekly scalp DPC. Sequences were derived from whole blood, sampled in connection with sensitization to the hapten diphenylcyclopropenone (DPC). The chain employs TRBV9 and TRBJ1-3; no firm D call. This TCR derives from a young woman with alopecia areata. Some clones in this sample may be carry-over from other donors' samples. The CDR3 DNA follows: TGTGCCAGCGGAAAGGACACCATATATTTT. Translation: CASGKDTIYF.